This passage covers 17 T cell receptor beta chains from one sample sequenced in a study of blood T cell repertoires in COVID-19. This table comes from immunoSEQ multiplex PCR, and its TCRdb copy is limited to in-frame clones, with some not included. In the table there are around 400,000 clones, around 87% of which are singletons. Material for sequencing was peripheral blood. The receptors originated from a woman in her twenties or thirties with COVID-19, enrolled during active disease.

This chain connects TRBV5-1 to TRBJ2-2; no reliable D call. CDR3 length: 15 residues. Germline CDR1 SGHRS, CDR2 YFSETQ. Trimming pared 0 bases from V and 4 bases from J, leaving 10 bases between. This CDR3 is CASSLDSSGTGELFF. In nucleotides, the CDR3 is TGCGCCAGCAGCTTGGATAGTTCGGGCACCGGGGAGCTGTTTTTT. Using reference TRBV5-1 and TRBJ2-2 for the parts outside the CDR3, the full variable domain is KAGVTQTPRYLIKTRGQQVTLSCSPISGHRSVSWYQQTPGQGLQFLFEYFSETQRNKGNFPGRFSGRQFSNSRSEMNVSTLELGDSALYLCASSLDSSGTGELFFGEGSRLTVL.

The rearrangement joins TRBV7-9 to TRBJ2-5; D call uncertain. CDR1 and CDR2 from the germline V gene are SEHNR and FQNEAQ (reference sequence). Trimming pared 2 bases from V and 2 bases from J, leaving 6 bases between. The CDR3 runs to 13 residues. CDR3 nucleotides: TGTGCCAGCAGCTTAACAGTACAAGAGACCCAGTACTTC. Protein: CASSLTVQETQYF.

This chain uses TRBV2 with TRBJ1-5; D gene unclear. The CDR3 has 13 amino acids. Trimming stripped 6 bases from V and 2 bases from J, with 8 bases between. Germline lookup yields CDR1 SNHLY and CDR2 FYNNEI. Here the CDR3 reads CASRRVGNQPQHF. CDR3 sequence (DNA): TGTGCCAGCAGGAGGGTAGGCAATCAGCCCCAGCATTTT. Combining the CDR3 with reference TRBV2 and TRBJ1-5 gives the whole variable domain EPEVTQTPSHQVTQMGQEVILRCVPISNHLYFYWYRQILGQKVEFLVSFYNNEISEKSEIFDDQFSVERPDGSNFTLKIRSTKLEDSAMYFCASRRVGNQPQHFGDGTRLSIL.

This clone turned up a few times. CDR3 nucleotides: TGTGCCAGCAGCTTGCGCCGACAGGGATTCAATCAGCCCCAGCATTTT. Its protein product is CASSLRRQGFNQPQHF. This chain links TRBV5-6 with TRBJ1-5, with 7 bases fitting TRBD1. The CDR3 spans 16 residues. The junction had 7 bases not matched to a gene; V was cut back by 1 base and J by 3 bases. Germline V gene lookup returns CDR1 SGHDT and CDR2 YYEEEE.

The chain combines TRBV5-4 with TRBJ2-1; 8 nucleotides agree with TRBD2. V lost 3 bases and J lost 6; bases outside the gene matches: 14. Germline V gives CDR1 SGHNT, CDR2 YYREEE (reference sequence). The CDR3 is made up of 17 amino acids. The CDR3 spells CASSWGPLGGRSNEQFF. In nucleotides, the CDR3 is TGTGCCAGCAGCTGGGGGCCCTTGGGCGGGAGGAGCAATGAGCAGTTCTTC.

The chain couples TRBV19 to TRBJ2-5, with TRBD2 matching 8 bases. Germline CDR1 LNHDA, CDR2 SQIVND (reference sequence). The CDR3 runs 15 residues. The J segment lost 4 bases and the V segment lost 8 bases, leaving 12 bases of the junction unmatched. The CDR3 sequence is CASATITSGRETQYF. In nucleotides, the CDR3 is TGTGCCAGTGCCACCATAACTAGCGGCCGAGAGACCCAGTACTTC.

The chain couples TRBV6-5 to TRBJ2-7; TRBD2 agrees at 12 bases. This CDR3 has 15 residues. CDR1 MNHEY and CDR2 SVGAGI come from the germline V gene. With 0 bases clipped from V and 4 bases from J, the junction kept 1 base outside the gene matches. CDR3 protein: CASSYSGTSGYEQYF. Written as DNA, the CDR3 is TGTGCCAGCAGTTACTCTGGGACTAGCGGGTACGAGCAGTACTTC.

This sequence joins TRBV7-2 and TRBJ2-7, with TRBD2 matching over 11 bases. Germline V lookup: CDR1 SGHTA, CDR2 FQGNSA. The CDR3 runs 14 residues. J gave up 2 bases and V 5 bases, and 2 bases lay outside the gene matches. CDR3 sequence reads: CASSEGLAAYEQYF. CDR3 sequence (DNA): TGTGCCAGCAGCGAGGGACTAGCGGCCTACGAGCAGTACTTC.

The chain carries TRBV2 and TRBJ2-7, with D tentatively TRBD1 (6 bases). In germline, CDR1 is SNHLY, CDR2 FYNNEI. V lost 8 bases and J 0 bases, leaving 14 bases between the germline ends. There are 14 residues in the CDR3. CDR3 protein: CASREQGPSYEQYF. For the CDR3, the DNA is TGTGCCAGCCGCGAACAGGGACCCTCCTACGAGCAGTACTTC.

The chain links TRBV3-1 (or the pseudogene TRBV3-2) to TRBJ2-7, with 7 bases that match TRBD2. The CDR3 covers 12 residues. The V gene's germline CDR1 is LGHDT and CDR2 YNNKEL (reference sequence). After removal of 1 base from V and 6 bases from J, the junction contained 0 bases not matched to a gene. CDR3 region: CASSQGEGEQYF. CDR3 nucleotide sequence: TGTGCCAGCAGCCAAGGGGAGGGCGAGCAGTACTTC.

The chain employs TRBV5-4 and TRBJ1-1; perhaps TRBD1 as D (5 bases). V was shortened by 0 bases and J by 7 bases, with 7 bases between the two germline ends. This CDR3 contains 12 residues. Germline CDR1 SGHNT, CDR2 YYREEE (reference sequence). This chain's CDR3 is CASSLDRGEAFF. The CDR3 DNA reads as TGTGCCAGCAGCTTGGATAGGGGTGAAGCTTTCTTT. Full variable domain (remainder filled in from reference TRBV5-4 and TRBJ1-1): ETGVTQSPTHLIKTRGQQVTLRCSSQSGHNTVSWYQQALGQGPQFIFQYYREEENGRGNFPPRFSGLQFPNYSSELNVNALELDDSALYLCASSLDRGEAFFGQGTRLTVV.

This chain uses TRBV2 with TRBJ2-7, with 7 positions matching TRBD1. V lost 5 bases and J lost 4; bases outside the gene matches: 5. The CDR3 contains 13 residues. CDR1 and CDR2 (germline): SNHLY, FYNNEI. The CDR3 region is CASSKTTGYEQYF. The CDR3 region has the DNA TGTGCCAGCAGTAAAACGACAGGGTACGAGCAGTACTTC. The whole variable domain, remainder taken from reference TRBV2 and TRBJ2-7, is EPEVTQTPSHQVTQMGQEVILRCVPISNHLYFYWYRQILGQKVEFLVSFYNNEISEKSEIFDDQFSVERPDGSNFTLKIRSTKLEDSAMYFCASSKTTGYEQYFGPGTRLTVT.

The rearrangement uses TRBV19 and TRBJ1-5; D may be TRBD1 (6 bases). The germline V gene has CDR1 LNHDA and CDR2 SQIVND (reference sequence). This CDR3 is built from 15 residues. V lost 2 bases and J lost 4, with 12 bases in between. The CDR3 DNA reads as TGTGCCAGTAGTATAAACAGGGTAGGGAATCAGCCCCAGCATTTT. It yields the protein CASSINRVGNQPQHF.

The chain has TRBV25-1 and TRBJ2-5; D is possibly TRBD1 (5 bases). V gave up 6 bases and J gave up 5 bases, with 10 bases separating them. This CDR3 contains 12 residues. The germline V gene has CDR1 MGHDK and CDR2 SYGVNS. CDR3 protein: CASRTPGETQYF. CDR3 bases: TGTGCCAGCAGGACCCCAGGGGAGACCCAGTACTTC. Variable domain in full (rest from reference TRBV25-1 and TRBJ2-5): EADIYQTPRYLVIGTGKKITLECSQTMGHDKMYWYQQDPGMELHLIHYSYGVNSTEKGDLSSESTVSRIRTEHFPLTLESARPSHTSQYLCASRTPGETQYFGPGTRLLVL.

V gene TRBV5-4 combines with J gene TRBJ2-1, with 8 bases that match TRBD1. The CDR3 runs to 15 residues. V trimming: 2 bases; J trimming: 7 bases; junction bases outside the gene matches: 8. Germline assignment: CDR1 SGHNT and CDR2 YYREEE (reference sequence). CDR3 residues: CASSFETGVRNEQFF. Written as DNA, the CDR3 is TGTGCCAGCAGCTTCGAGACAGGGGTCCGAAATGAGCAGTTCTTC. The whole variable domain, remainder taken from reference TRBV5-4 and TRBJ2-1, is ETGVTQSPTHLIKTRGQQVTLRCSSQSGHNTVSWYQQALGQGPQFIFQYYREEENGRGNFPPRFSGLQFPNYSSELNVNALELDDSALYLCASSFETGVRNEQFFGPGTRLTVL.

This sequence joins TRBV29-1 and TRBJ2-2; D perhaps matches TRBD1 (6 bases). With 5 bases removed from V and 6 bases from J, the gap between germline ends came to 16 bases. The CDR3 loop spans 14 amino acids. Germline assignment: CDR1 SQVTM and CDR2 ANQGSEA. DNA for the CDR3: TGCAGCGTTCGACCAAAGGGGGTCGCCGGGGAGCTGTTTTTT. The encoded protein is CSVRPKGVAGELFF.

V is TRBV5-1 and J is TRBJ1-1; 7 nucleotides align to TRBD1. The CDR3 covers 14 residues. Germline trimming cut 3 bases from V and 2 bases from J; bases unmatched to any gene: 4. Looked up from germline, CDR1 is SGHRS and CDR2 is YFSETQ. The CDR3 loop reads CASSSTGFNTEAFF. The CDR3 DNA reads TGCGCCAGCAGCTCGACAGGGTTTAACACTGAAGCTTTCTTT.